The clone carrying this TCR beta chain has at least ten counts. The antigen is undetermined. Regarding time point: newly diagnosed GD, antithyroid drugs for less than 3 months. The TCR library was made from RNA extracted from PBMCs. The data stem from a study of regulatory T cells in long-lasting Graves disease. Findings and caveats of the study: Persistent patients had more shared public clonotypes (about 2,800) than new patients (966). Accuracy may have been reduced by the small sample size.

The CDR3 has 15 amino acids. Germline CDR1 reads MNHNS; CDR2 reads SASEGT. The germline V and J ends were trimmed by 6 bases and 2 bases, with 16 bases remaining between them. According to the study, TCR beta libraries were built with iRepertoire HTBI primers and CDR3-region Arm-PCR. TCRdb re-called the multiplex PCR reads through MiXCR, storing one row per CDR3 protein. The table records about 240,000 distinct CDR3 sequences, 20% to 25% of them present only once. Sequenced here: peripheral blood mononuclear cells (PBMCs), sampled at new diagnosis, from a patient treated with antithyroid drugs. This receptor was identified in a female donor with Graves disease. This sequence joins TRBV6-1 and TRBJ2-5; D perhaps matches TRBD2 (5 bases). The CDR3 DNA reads TGTGCCAGCAGCTTGGGAGCCAGGCCACAAGAGACCCAGTACTTC. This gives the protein CASSLGARPQETQYF.